The present TCR beta chain was sequenced within a study of regulatory T cells in long-lasting Graves disease. Whole-study results and caveats: Newly diagnosed Graves' patients exceeded persistent ones in TCR diversity. In persistent patients, shared public clonotypes (over 2,500) outnumbered those in new patients (about 1,000). Favored usage of TRBV28, TRBJ1-2 and TRBJ2-5 was recorded in persistent disease.

As regards this clonotype: Its matching antigen is unknown.

Time point indicated: persistent/refractory GD, antithyroid drugs over 5 years with positive TRAb. PBMC RNA served as the TCR library source. EDTA tubes were used for drawing 8.5 to 9 milliliters of peripheral blood. The V gene end was trimmed by 5 bases and the J gene end by 1 base; junction bases not matched to a gene: 4. The CDR3 contains 15 residues. Combining iRepertoire HTBI primers with Arm-PCR of CDR3 regions, the authors built TCR beta libraries. MiXCR was run by TCRdb on the multiplex PCR reads, yielding one entry per CDR3 protein. This sample yields hundreds of thousands of distinct CDR3 sequences, of which around 30% are seen a single time; 40% to 55% belongs to the top ten.

This material consisted of peripheral blood mononuclear cells (PBMCs), taken when the disease was refractory, from a patient treated with antithyroid drugs. V is TRBV12-3 or TRBV12-4 and J is TRBJ1-3; the match to TRBD1 covers 8 bases. This clonotype was obtained from a female donor with Graves disease. In DNA, the CDR3 is TGTGCCAGCAGTACCGGGACAGGATCTGGAAACACCATATATTTT. This translates into CASSTGTGSGNTIYF.